These 28 T cell receptor beta chains originate from one sample sequenced in a study of T cell repertoires in cytomegalovirus infection (dated by TCRdb to the late 2010s). The sample was run on an Illumina HiSeq 1500. The public reads were quality trimmed at Q25 with fastp and then assembled into clones with MiXCR by TCRdb, keeping productive beta chains. Rows with a matching CDR3 protein are joined into one entry that keeps the most common DNA and genes. Across this sample there are fewer than 950,000 distinct CDR3 sequences, with approximately 32% seen only once. Roughly an eighth of the sample lies in the top ten. The antigens these receptors bind are not known. The treatment or condition label, as the study defines it: in vitro stimulation with specific CMV peptide epitopes to enrich CMV-specific T cells. The sequenced sample was cultured CD8+ T cells from PBMCs, obtained from culture after CMV antigen stimulation. The origin of the receptors is a human donor in good health (CMV status not recorded). Some clones in this sample may be carry-over from other donors' samples.

This clonotype was counted many times. This chain uses TRBV14 with TRBJ1-4; D is unresolved. Germline V gene data show CDR1 as SGHDN and CDR2 as FVKESK. Trimming took off 1 base at V and 8 bases at J, with 14 bases between the two ends. The CDR3 consists of 15 residues. CDR3 in DNA: TGTGCCAGCAGCCAAGGGAGGTCCTATCTCGAAAAACTGTTTTTT. Its protein product is CASSQGRSYLEKLFF.

This clonotype has ten or more counts. This chain joins TRBV7-6 and TRBJ2-4; perhaps TRBD2 as D (6 bases). The CDR3 is 13 residues long. The germline CDR1 and CDR2 sequences are SGHVS and FNYEAQ. The V gene lost 1 base and the J gene lost 7 bases, with 8 bases spanning the gap. Written as DNA, the CDR3 is TGTGCCAGCAGCTTAGGACTAGGGAACATTCAGTACTTC. Translation gives CASSLGLGNIQYF.

This clonotype was detected a few times. V gene TRBV12-3 or TRBV12-4 combines with J gene TRBJ2-2; 11 bases are shared with TRBD1. The ends lost 5 bases at V and 3 bases at J; junction bases unmatched: 5. The CDR3 runs 16 residues. CDR3 DNA sequence: TGTGCCAGCAGTCCAGGACAGGGGGCGGACACCGGGGAGCTGTTTTTT. It is translated as CASSPGQGADTGELFF.

The CDR3 DNA is TGTGCCAGCAGTTTAACCATCCTCTACGAGCAGTACTTC. The encoded protein is CASSLTILYEQYF. The chain couples TRBV27 to TRBJ2-7, with D unclear. Germline-derived CDR1 and CDR2 are MNHEY and SMNVEV (reference sequence). V lost 2 bases and J 3 bases, leaving 8 bases between the germline ends. The CDR3 runs to 13 residues.

The CDR3 region has the DNA TGTGCCAGCAGCTCCTACGGGACTAGCGAGAGAAACACCGGGGAGCTGTTTTTT. It codes for CASSSYGTSERNTGELFF. This chain uses TRBV11-2 with TRBJ2-2; 10 bases map to TRBD2. Germline assignment: CDR1 SGHAT and CDR2 FQNNGV. The junction had 10 bases not matched to a gene; V was cut back by 4 bases and J by 2 bases. This CDR3 region has 18 residues.

A few counts support this clonotype. The chain employs TRBV14 and TRBJ1-1; 8 bases are a match to TRBD1. The CDR3 runs to 14 residues. The trim removed 1 base at V and 4 bases at J, leaving 2 bases unmatched. Looked up from germline, CDR1 is SGHDN and CDR2 is FVKESK. CDR3 region: CASSQVTGATEAFF. The CDR3, as DNA: TGTGCCAGCAGCCAAGTGACAGGGGCCACTGAAGCTTTCTTT.

As to this clonotype: Relative to the germline gene, one junction end is altered; a read error may explain this. The gene calls are TRBV27 and TRBJ1-6, with 9 bases that match TRBD1. Germline loops: CDR1 MNHEY, CDR2 SMNVEV (reference sequence). The CDR3 extends over 14 amino acids. The CDR3 nucleotides read TGTGTCAGCAGTCCGGGACAGGGAAATTCACCCCTCCACTTT. The encoded protein is CVSSPGQGNSPLHF.

This clonotype was found a few times. The chain recombines TRBV27 with TRBJ2-3; the D is unclear. Per the germline V gene, CDR1 is MNHEY and CDR2 is SMNVEV (reference sequence). The CDR3 loop spans 13 amino acids. V shed 8 bases and J shed 1 base, with 10 bases lying between them. The CDR3 protein is CASGRAGTDTQYF. In nucleotides, the CDR3 is TGTGCCAGCGGACGCGCCGGCACAGATACGCAGTATTTT.

This clonotype was seen repeatedly, ten times or more. The rearrangement uses TRBV7-6 and TRBJ1-1; D is unclear. With 5 bases removed from V and 1 base from J, the gap between germline ends came to 8 bases. The germline V gene has CDR1 SGHVS and CDR2 FNYEAQ. The CDR3 totals 13 residues. The CDR3 sequence: CASSPVPNTEAFF. DNA for the CDR3: TGTGCCAGCAGCCCGGTGCCGAACACTGAAGCTTTCTTT.

This clonotype was seen more than once but under ten times. The chain uses TRBV6-5 and TRBJ2-6; no clear D gene. Germline loops: CDR1 MNHEY, CDR2 SVGAGI. The CDR3 spans 18 residues. V was cut by 8 bases and J by 0 bases, with 20 bases left in between. As DNA, the CDR3 is TGTGCCAGCTCCCCGATTCTAAGAACGGGCTCTGGGGCCAACGTCCTGACTTTC. This codes for CASSPILRTGSGANVLTF.

The chain links TRBV20-1 to TRBJ2-2; D is ambiguous. The CDR3 is 14 residues long. V lost 1 base, J lost 4 bases, and 10 bases lay in between. CDR1 is DFQATT, CDR2 SNEGSKA, per germline (reference sequence). CDR3 nucleotide sequence: TGCAGTGCTAGAGTCAACAAATCCACCGGGGAGCTGTTTTTT. Translating it yields CSARVNKSTGELFF.

The chain couples TRBV24-1 to TRBJ2-3, with TRBD2 as a possible D gene (5 bases). The CDR3 is made up of 11 amino acids. CDR1 and CDR2 from the germline V gene are KGHDR and SFDVKD. The V end lost 9 bases, the J end lost 7 bases, and 10 bases lay between the germline ends. The CDR3 protein is CATQRGNTQYF. CDR3 DNA sequence: TGTGCCACCCAACGGGGAAATACGCAGTATTTT.

The J gene is TRBJ2-1, the V gene TRBV5-6; D call uncertain. From germline, CDR1 is SGHDT and CDR2 YYEEEE. Trimming cost V 3 bases and J 3 bases, with 10 bases left between them. This CDR3 spans 14 amino acids. For the CDR3, the DNA is TGTGCCAGCAGCTCTTACGGAGACTACAATGAGCAGTTCTTC. Translating it yields CASSSYGDYNEQFF.

The CDR3 nucleotides are TGTGCCACCAGCAGAGATAGGGGACAGGGGTACGAGCAGTACTTC. It is translated as CATSRDRGQGYEQYF. The V gene is TRBV15, the J gene TRBJ2-7, with 10 bases fitting TRBD1. The CDR3 sequence is 15 residues long. V lost 0 bases, J lost 4 bases, and 3 bases stayed unmatched. Per the germline V gene, CDR1 is LNHNV and CDR2 is YYDKDF (reference sequence).

This clonotype showed up many times. This sequence joins TRBV5-4 and TRBJ1-1, with 9 positions matching TRBD1. The CDR3 is 14 amino acids. Germline V gene data show CDR1 as SGHNT and CDR2 as YYREEE (reference sequence). V was pared by 7 bases and J by 0 bases, with 4 bases of the junction left unmatched. The CDR3 is CASGQGNMNTEAFF. The CDR3 nucleotides read TGTGCCAGCGGACAGGGGAATATGAACACTGAAGCTTTCTTT.

The chain employs TRBV10-3 and TRBJ2-7, with D possibly TRBD1 on 6 matching bases. Trimming removed 2 bases at V and 6 bases at J, with 8 bases between. Germline V lookup: CDR1 ENHRY, CDR2 SYGVKD. This CDR3 has 12 amino acids. The CDR3 region has the DNA TGTGCCATCAGTGAGCTCAGGGGCGAGCAGTACGTC. This encodes CAISELRGEQYV.

This clonotype has just a few counts. The chain links TRBV7-6 to TRBJ1-2; tentative D call: TRBD1 (6 bases). This CDR3 is 15 amino acids long. V lost 5 bases and J 7 bases, leaving 20 bases between the germline ends. Per germline, CDR1 SGHVS and CDR2 FNYEAQ. For the CDR3, the DNA is TGTGCCAGCAGCGCTAGGACCCCCGGGGGCTCTGGCTACACCTTC. It translates to CASSARTPGGSGYTF.

In DNA, the CDR3 is TGCAGTGCGAGGACAGGGGCTGAGGGAGAGACCCAGTACTTC. This translates into CSARTGAEGETQYF. The V call is TRBV20-1, the J call TRBJ2-5; 9 nucleotides align to TRBD1. The trim removed 6 bases at V and 4 bases at J, leaving 9 bases unmatched. Germline V lookup: CDR1 DFQATT, CDR2 SNEGSKA (reference sequence). The CDR3 consists of 14 residues.

The genes are TRBV12-3 or TRBV12-4 and TRBJ2-5; 8 bases fit TRBD1. CDR3 length: 15 amino acids. Trimming cost V 3 bases and J 2 bases; bases outside gene matches: 5. As DNA, the CDR3 is TGTGCCAGCAGTTTTCAGGGGGCGCATCAAGAGACCCAGTACTTC. This encodes CASSFQGAHQETQYF.

The CDR3 sequence: CASSLPGVAWEETQYF. CDR3 nucleotide sequence: TGTGCCAGCAGTTTACCCGGGGTAGCGTGGGAAGAGACCCAGTACTTC. The genes are TRBV12-3 or TRBV12-4 and TRBJ2-5, with D possibly being TRBD2 (5 bases). V lost 2 bases, J lost 3 bases, and 16 bases lay in between. The CDR3 spans 16 residues.

J is TRBJ1-1 and V is TRBV6-2 or TRBV6-3; possible D gene TRBD1, 5 bases. This CDR3 spans 15 amino acids. V was cut by 5 bases and J by 4 bases, with 17 bases left in between. CDR1 is MNHEY, CDR2 SVGEGT, per germline. Here the CDR3 reads CASSELGGSSTEAFF. In DNA form, the CDR3 reads TGTGCCAGCAGTGAACTTGGGGGGAGCAGCACTGAAGCTTTCTTT.

V and J are TRBV6-5 and TRBJ1-1; possibly TRBD1 for D (5 bases). Trimming stripped 2 bases from V and 4 bases from J, with 14 bases between. The germline CDR1 and CDR2 sequences are MNHEY and SVGAGI. This CDR3 has 15 residues. CDR3: CASSYNQGVGTEAFF. The CDR3 coding sequence is TGTGCCAGCAGTTACAACCAGGGCGTCGGCACTGAAGCTTTCTTT.

Ten or more counts support this clonotype. The V gene is TRBV7-8, the J gene TRBJ1-1; D possibly corresponds to TRBD1 (5 bases). Trimming pared 4 bases from V and 11 bases from J, leaving 17 bases between. The CDR3 length is 13 residues. Germline-derived CDR1 and CDR2 are SGHVS and FQNEAQ. The CDR3 protein is CASSSPGPEEAFF. CDR3 coding DNA: TGTGCCAGCAGCTCACCAGGGCCCGAGGAGGCTTTCTTT.

This clonotype occurred a few times. This chain's CDR3 is CSAARAGDYNEQFF. CDR3 DNA: TGCAGTGCAGCAAGGGCGGGGGACTACAATGAGCAGTTCTTC. The J gene is TRBJ2-1, the V gene TRBV20-1, with 7 bases matching TRBD2. V was pared by 6 bases and J by 3 bases, with 8 bases of the junction left unmatched. The CDR3 sequence is 14 residues long. Germline V lookup: CDR1 DFQATT, CDR2 SNEGSKA (reference sequence).

This rearrangement joins TRBV6-2 or TRBV6-3 to TRBJ2-7; D not resolved. Trimming removed 0 bases at V and 7 bases at J, with 13 bases between. Germline-derived CDR1 and CDR2 are MNHEY and SVGEGT. The length of the CDR3 is 14 residues. Here the CDR3 DNA reads TGTGCCAGCAGTTACTCGAATAGTCAACCAGAGCAGTACTTC. This gives the protein CASSYSNSQPEQYF.

The chain joins TRBV7-6 to TRBJ2-2; 7 bases agree with TRBD1. The junction had 8 bases not matched to a gene; V was cut back by 5 bases and J by 5 bases. This CDR3 has 15 residues. The germline CDR1 and CDR2 sequences are SGHVS and FNYEAQ. The CDR3 here is CASSAPGTVTGELFF. The CDR3 bases are TGTGCCAGCAGCGCCCCCGGGACAGTGACCGGGGAGCTGTTTTTT.

V gene TRBV6-8 combines with J gene TRBJ2-7; 10 bases line up with TRBD1. V shed 5 bases and J 0 bases; nucleotides not matched to a gene: 4. The CDR3 runs 15 residues. Germline V gene sequence: CDR1 MNHGY, CDR2 SAAAGT. The chain's CDR3 is CASSPGTGVSYEQYV. CDR3 DNA sequence: TGTGCCAGCAGTCCGGGGACAGGGGTCTCCTACGAGCAGTACGTC.

The rearrangement joins TRBV7-9 to TRBJ2-1, with a possible D match to TRBD1 (6 bases). Trimming shortened V by 7 bases and J by 0 bases, and 19 bases separated the two germline ends. Germline CDR1 SEHNR, CDR2 FQNEAQ (reference sequence). The CDR3 is 17 residues long. CDR3 amino acids: CASTKTDRRSSYNEQFF. CDR3 nucleotides: TGTGCCAGCACCAAAACGGACAGACGGAGCTCCTACAATGAGCAGTTCTTC.